These T cell receptor beta chains were read from a single sample in a study of cytomegalovirus exposure and HLA in healthy donors. The method was immunoSEQ multiplex PCR; TCRdb's version includes in-frame clones alone and lacks a portion of them. The profile shows some 170,000 clones, 77% of them singletons. What was sequenced was PBMCs. These receptors came from a woman in her twenties or thirties in good health and CMV-seronegative. The CDR3 runs from the conserved cysteine through the conserved F or W.

j_call | v_call | cdr3_aa
TRBJ2-2 | TRBV7-2 | CASSLTRGIGELFF
TRBJ2-1 | TRBV7-3 | CASSLSVTSGSPQFF
TRBJ2-7 | TRBV7-2 | CASSYQSSGRSEQYF
TRBJ2-3 | TRBV29-1 | CSVADTQYF
NA | TRBV5-1 | CASSLSGFPYEQYF
TRBJ1-6 | TRBV27 | CASSLGWGTGKSPLHF
TRBJ1-4 | TRBV7-9 | CASSIQGAANEKLFF
TRBJ2-3 | TRBV27 | CASSPGTSGPLTQYF
TRBJ2-5 | TRBV5-6 | CASSSAGGRETQYF
TRBJ2-2 | TRBV5-4 | CASSLTELNTAGELFF
TRBJ1-1 | TRBV5-4 | CASSVTGRGEAFF
TRBJ1-4 | TRBV15 | CATSRGRVDRGTEKLFF
TRBJ2-5 | TRBV7-9 | CASSLGDRGRVETQYF
TRBJ2-5 | TRBV15 | CATSRDRRGQETQYF
TRBJ2-7 | TRBV4-2 | CASSPLGDTERHSYEQYF
TRBJ1-2 | TRBV15 | CATSMRENYGYTF
TRBJ1-1 | TRBV5-1 | CASRGGELGEAFF
TRBJ1-1 | TRBV2 | CASSAKGRGTAGTEAFF
TRBJ1-2 | TRBV5-1 | CASRTDRGRFSGYTF
TRBJ1-2 | TRBV7-2 | CASSLDQGARGYTF
TRBJ1-1 | TRBV10-3 | CAISDLRNTEAFF
TRBJ1-2 | TRBV5-4 | CASSLVYDGYTF
TRBJ2-7 | TRBV7-8 | CASTPRQGPYEQYF
TRBJ2-7 | TRBV13 | CASSLGLGSYEQYF
TRBJ2-7 | TRBV14 | CASSPQGYEQYF
TRBJ2-7 | TRBV5-4 | CASSLGGGLSYEQYF
TRBJ2-2 | TRBV30 | CAPIVGGLAGEVTGELFF
TRBJ2-5 | TRBV11-2 | CASSLGGRDSPSETQYF
TRBJ1-2 | TRBV7-3 | CASSLSSGYGYTF
TRBJ2-1 | TRBV6-1 | CAGGTSGGANEQFF
TRBJ1-3 | TRBV7-8 | CASSLTGRYSGNTIYF
TRBJ1-4 | TRBV6-1 | CASSIGLTNEKLFF
TRBJ2-7 | TRBV4-1 | CASSQEYRPGQGYYEQYF
TRBJ1-2 | TRBV27 | CASSLGPGSGYGYTF
TRBJ2-5 | TRBV5-1 | CASSLGMRETQYF
TRBJ2-1 | TRBV4-1 | CASSQVIAGVSYNEQFF
TRBJ1-1 | TRBV2 | CASSVQANTEAFF
TRBJ2-7 | TRBV19 | CASSIQGQYEQYF
TRBJ2-1 | TRBV9 | CASSVLVLAGYNEQFF
TRBJ1-6 | TRBV7-3 | CASSQGHGNSPLHF
TRBJ1-6 | TRBV7-3 | CASSLNPFGDNSPLHF
TRBJ1-2 | TRBV5-4 | CASSLENLGLGDYGYPF
TRBJ2-3 | TRBV7-8 | CASSSSSGYTDTQYF
TRBJ1-3 | TRBV7-9 | CASSAEGGRGPGNTIYF
TRBJ2-1 | TRBV4-2 | CASSRRLAGENEQFF
TRBJ2-1 | TRBV7-3 | CASSWGLAGYNEQFF
TRBJ2-4 | TRBV7-3 | CASSLIGGDIQYF
TRBJ2-7 | TRBV5-4 | CASSLSGFYEQYF
TRBJ2-1 | TRBV18 | CASSPQREAYNEQFF
TRBJ1-2 | TRBV5-6 | CASSWGIPTAGYTF
TRBJ1-5 | TRBV5-6 | CASSLATGLNQPQHF
TRBJ1-5 | TRBV30 | CAWRPTGESNQPQHF
TRBJ2-5 | TRBV27 | CASRGTGQETQYF
TRBJ1-1 | TRBV6-5 | CASRSRGRTEAFF
TRBJ2-1 | TRBV6-5 | CASRIDGGSYNEQFF